This T cell receptor (beta chain) was obtained from a study of spatial heterogeneity in lung cancer. Study context: Among detected sequences, beta-chain ones consistently exceeded alpha-chain ones in number.

The CDR3 is 14 residues long. V gave up 0 bases and J gave up 0 bases, with 6 bases separating them. Germline CDR1 SGHRS, CDR2 YFSETQ. In this sample, this clonotype turned up a few times. Via MiXCR, TCRdb re-called the 5' RACE reads, giving one row per CDR3 protein. The sample has some 100,000 distinct CDR3 sequences; 7% to 9% are singletons. Time point meaning: sample taken at primary tumor resection. Extraction of whole RNA from tumor, nontumor lung or frozen PBMC preceded unsorted sequencing. The clonotype comes from a male donor with early-stage non-small cell lung cancer. This rearrangement joins TRBV5-1 to TRBJ2-5; no definite D call. The sequencing used PBMCs, collected at surgery. The CDR3 bases are TGCGCCAGCAGCTTGGGGGTAAACCAAGAGACCCAGTACTTC. As protein: CASSLGVNQETQYF.